A single T cell receptor (beta chain) is shown here with its context. The clone's antigen remains unknown. Base qualities are not recorded, but no much larger clone differs from it by a single base. This sample is drawn from a study of sequential checkpoint blockade in melanoma (dated by TCRdb to between 2018 and 2021). Regarding the study in general: Patients were assigned by 1:1 randomization to either first-line nivolumab followed by ipilimumab (arm A) or ipilimumab followed by nivolumab (arm B). Maintenance nivolumab came after each of the two trial sequences. Findings and caveats that apply to the study as a whole: The response-prediction model combining TCR metrics and mutation burden needs validation in larger, independent patient cohorts.

TCRbeta CDR3 regions were immunosequenced from genomic DNA with the immunoSEQ Assay. Before high-throughput sequencing, the genomic DNA was amplified using bias-controlled multiplex PCR. The source study handled its data this way. To quantify the absolute abundance of each unique TCRbeta CDR3 region, the sequences were collapsed and filtered. Clonality, defined as 1 minus Pielou's evenness, was calculated using only productive rearrangements. A previously published method was used to identify clones with significantly greater frequencies in on-treatment samples than in baseline samples. This is the immuneACCESS table as TCRdb keeps it, with only in-frame sequences that have V and J called. A part of the clones is gone; compared with another copy, unresolved V genes explain less than half, and the rest is unexplained. The V and J calls and clone size come from that table; D and trimming were worked out from the DNA. Here the sample has about 17,000 clones; 70% to 80% occur a single time. The ten largest clones capture over 9.5% of the sample.

V loses 3 bases at its end and J loses 3 bases; junction bases beyond the gene matches: 6. The germline V gene provides CDR1 SGHDT and CDR2 YYEEEE. The CDR3, cysteine through phenylalanine, is 17 amino acids long. The kept DNA is CDR3 alone, 51 bases in frame from the first base. The label giving this sample's treatment or condition can be read as: randomized to nivolumab then ipilimumab (arm A) or the reverse (arm B). Prior DNA-damaging chemotherapy had not been received by any trial patient. Thawed PBMCs were sorted on a FACS Aria II flow cytometer to isolate live CD3+CD8+ cells negative for CD19 and CD56. Samples were obtained from patients with melanoma enrolled in CheckMate 064, a randomized, open-label phase II trial of sequential checkpoint blockade. Peripheral blood mononuclear cells were obtained through leukapheresis, purified using Ficoll-Paque, and frozen in human serum containing about 9.3% DMSO. Purity of sorted blood CD3+CD8+ cells was verified at >98% immediately after sorting, followed by DNA extraction.

The sequence links TRBV5-6 to TRBJ1-6, with 10 bases in between that match TRBD1. Sample: CD8+ T cells sorted from blood (inferred from file names), taken from a patient given nivolumab and ipilimumab in sequence. This receptor was obtained from a human donor with melanoma. The CDR3 region: CASSSRTGGDYNSPLHF. In nucleotide form, the sequence is TGTGCCAGCAGCTCCAGGACAGGGGGGGACTATAATTCACCCCTCCACTTT.